Sequencing of this T cell receptor beta chain was carried out in a study of T cells after yellow fever vaccination. This clonotype was recorded at least ten times. TCRdb used MiXCR to reprocess the 5' RACE reads, holding one entry per CDR3 protein. The table lists some 550,000 distinct CDR3 sequences, over 15% of them singletons. This clonotype was obtained from a man younger than 45 who received the YFV17D yellow fever vaccine. The sample was PBMCs, taken 15 days after the yellow fever booster vaccination.

DNA of the CDR3: TGTGCCATTCGACCGGGACAGGGAAATGTAAATGAGCAGTTCTTC. Its protein product is CAIRPGQGNVNEQFF. The chain recombines TRBV10-3 with TRBJ2-1, with 9 bases lining up with TRBD1. The germline CDR1 and CDR2 sequences are ENHRY and SYGVKD. Trimming removed 9 bases from V and 7 bases from J; junction bases left unmatched: 13. The CDR3 is 15 amino acids.